This TCR beta chain was recorded in a study of cytomegalovirus exposure and HLA in healthy donors (dated by TCRdb to the late 2010s). Background for the entire study: According to a later analysis, the roughly 120 validation repertoires were produced on the same platform as the 600 to 850 repertoires of the first cohort. The study was designed to test whether signatures of past pathogen exposure could be identified by cataloging public T cell receptors. The study combined high-throughput TCR immunosequencing, statistical association of individual TCRs with disease status, and machine learning to predict cytomegalovirus infection status. Along with the roughly 710-subject first cohort, a separate validation cohort of over a hundred different subjects was used.

To prepare the library, the immunoSEQ multiplex PCR assay was applied. Per the authors' processing: A statistical classification framework was built to diagnose cytomegalovirus status from the catalog of TCR beta chain sequences. The source is immuneACCESS, and TCRdb retained only in-frame sequences with V and J called. Part of the clones is not carried over; for the studies checked, unresolved V genes explain less than half of this, and the remainder is unexplained. V, J and clone size were drawn from that table, and D and trimming were deduced from the DNA. The sample contains approximately 200,000 clones, approximately 80% of them found a single time. Together, the top ten hold approximately 7% of the sample. The CDR3, cysteine through phenylalanine, is 13 amino acids long. Of all the DNA, just the CDR3 is kept, 39 bases in frame from base 1. Via the germline V gene, CDR1 is MNHNS and CDR2 SASEGT. V has 9 bases trimmed and J has 4 bases trimmed; junction bases matching no gene number 5.

The donors belonged to the validation cohort of about 130 subjects, which was separate from the approximately 610-subject first cohort. The research as a whole found: A later analysis found that TCRs clustered in the first cohort also tended to co-occur in the approximately 120 validation repertoires, with 94% of cluster scores above 0. The classifier was reported to diagnose cytomegalovirus status with high specificity and sensitivity in both the original and validation cohorts. While some public TCRs were present in many individuals, most TCR sequences turned up only very rarely across donors. According to the authors, the approach could potentially be generalized to other disease states and immunological phenotypes. A few of the identified cytomegalovirus-associated TCR beta chains were confirmed in vitro to be specific for cytomegalovirus antigens. In the study, some 180 TCR beta chains were listed as associated with cytomegalovirus. The validation cohort had no HLA typing available for a later analysis, so co-occurrence within that cohort was assessed over all 110 or so repertoires.

A word on this clone: The target of this receptor is not known. No clone much larger than this one lies a single base away; base qualities are absent.

Recombination connected TRBV6-1 to TRBJ2-7; 11 nucleotides in the junction match TRBD1. Sequenced input: PBMCs. The sequence was obtained from a man between 18 and 35 years old in good health and CMV-seropositive. The CDR3 protein sequence reads: CASGTGGFYEQYF. The nucleotide sequence reads as follows: TGTGCCAGTGGGACAGGGGGATTTTACGAGCAGTACTTC.